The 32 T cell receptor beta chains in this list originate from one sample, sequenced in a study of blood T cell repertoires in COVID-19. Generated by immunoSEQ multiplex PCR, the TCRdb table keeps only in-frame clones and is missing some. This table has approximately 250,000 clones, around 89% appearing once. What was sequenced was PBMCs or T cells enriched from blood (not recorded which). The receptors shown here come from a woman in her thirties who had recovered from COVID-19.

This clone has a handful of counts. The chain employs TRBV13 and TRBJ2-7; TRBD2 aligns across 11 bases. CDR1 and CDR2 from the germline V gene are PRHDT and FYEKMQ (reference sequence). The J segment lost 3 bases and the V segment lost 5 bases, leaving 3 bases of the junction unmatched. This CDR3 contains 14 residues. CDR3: CASSLGTSGYEQYF. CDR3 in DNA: TGTGCCAGCAGCCTCGGGACTAGCGGCTACGAGCAGTACTTC.

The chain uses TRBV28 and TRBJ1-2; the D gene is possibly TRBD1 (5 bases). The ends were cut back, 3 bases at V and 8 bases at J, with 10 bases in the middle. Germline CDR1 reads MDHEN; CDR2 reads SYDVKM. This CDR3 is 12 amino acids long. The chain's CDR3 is CASSLEGVGYTF. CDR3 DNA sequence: TGTGCCAGCAGTTTGGAAGGGGTCGGCTACACCTTC.

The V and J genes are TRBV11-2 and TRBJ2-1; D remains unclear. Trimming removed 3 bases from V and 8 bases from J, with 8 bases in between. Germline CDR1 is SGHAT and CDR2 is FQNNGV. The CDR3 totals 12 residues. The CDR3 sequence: CASSFGSDEQFF. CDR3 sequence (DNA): TGTGCCAGCAGCTTTGGAAGCGATGAGCAGTTCTTC.

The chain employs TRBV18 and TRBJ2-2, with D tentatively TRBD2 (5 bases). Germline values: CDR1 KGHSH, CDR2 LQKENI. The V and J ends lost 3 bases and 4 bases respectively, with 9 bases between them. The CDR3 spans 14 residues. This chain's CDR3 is CASSPTGVTGELFF. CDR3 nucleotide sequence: TGTGCCAGCTCACCGACCGGGGTCACCGGGGAGCTGTTTTTT.

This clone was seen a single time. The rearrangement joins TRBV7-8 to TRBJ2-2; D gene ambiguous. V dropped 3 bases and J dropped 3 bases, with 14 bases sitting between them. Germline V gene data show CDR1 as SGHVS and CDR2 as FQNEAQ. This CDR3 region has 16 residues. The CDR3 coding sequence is TGTGCCAGCAGCTTCCGACGGGTCTCGTACACCGGGGAGCTGTTTTTT. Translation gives CASSFRRVSYTGELFF. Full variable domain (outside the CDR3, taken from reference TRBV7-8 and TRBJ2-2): GAGVSQSPRYKVAKRGQDVALRCDPISGHVSLFWYQQALGQGPEFLTYFQNEAQLDKSGLPSDRFFAERPEGSVSTLKIQRTQQEDSAVYLCASSFRRVSYTGELFFGEGSRLTVL.

The CDR3 here is CAWSAGTSRETQYF. DNA for the CDR3: TGTGCCTGGAGTGCGGGGACTAGTCGCGAGACCCAGTACTTC. The rearrangement uses TRBV30 and TRBJ2-5, with 8 bases that match TRBD2. In germline, CDR1 is GTSNPN, CDR2 SVGIG (reference sequence). The junction had 6 bases not matched to a gene; V was cut back by 1 base and J by 5 bases. The CDR3 runs to 14 residues.

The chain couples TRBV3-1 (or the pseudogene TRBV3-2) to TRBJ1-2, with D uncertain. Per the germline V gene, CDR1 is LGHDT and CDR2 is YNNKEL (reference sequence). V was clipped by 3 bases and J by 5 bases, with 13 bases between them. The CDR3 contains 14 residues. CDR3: CASSQSSNLYGYTF. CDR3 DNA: TGTGCCAGCAGCCAGAGTTCGAATCTGTATGGCTACACCTTC.

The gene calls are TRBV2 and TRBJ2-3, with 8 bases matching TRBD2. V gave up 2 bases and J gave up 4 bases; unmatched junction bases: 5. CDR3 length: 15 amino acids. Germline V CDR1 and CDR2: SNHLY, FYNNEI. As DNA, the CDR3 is TGTGCCAGCAGTGAATTCCGGGGGGGAGCAGATACGCAGTATTTT. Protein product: CASSEFRGGADTQYF.

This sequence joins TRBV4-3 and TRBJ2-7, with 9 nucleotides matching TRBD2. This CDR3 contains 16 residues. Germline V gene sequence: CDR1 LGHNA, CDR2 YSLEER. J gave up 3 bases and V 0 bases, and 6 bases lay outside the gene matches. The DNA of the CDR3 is TGCGCCAGCAGCCAAGATAGCGGGAGCTCGATCTACGAGCAGTACTTC. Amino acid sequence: CASSQDSGSSIYEQYF.

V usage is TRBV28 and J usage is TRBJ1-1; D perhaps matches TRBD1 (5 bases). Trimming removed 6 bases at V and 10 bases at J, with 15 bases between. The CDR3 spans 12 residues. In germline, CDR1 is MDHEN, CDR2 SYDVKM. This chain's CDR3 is CASSLGGTVAFF. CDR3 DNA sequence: TGTGCCAGCAGCCTCGGGGGGACGGTAGCTTTCTTT.

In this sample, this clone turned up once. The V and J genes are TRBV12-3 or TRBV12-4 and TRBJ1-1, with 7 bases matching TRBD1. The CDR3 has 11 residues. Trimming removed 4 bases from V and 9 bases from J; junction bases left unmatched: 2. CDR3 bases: TGTGCCAGCAGTTGGGGACAGAAAGCTTTCTTT. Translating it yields CASSWGQKAFF.

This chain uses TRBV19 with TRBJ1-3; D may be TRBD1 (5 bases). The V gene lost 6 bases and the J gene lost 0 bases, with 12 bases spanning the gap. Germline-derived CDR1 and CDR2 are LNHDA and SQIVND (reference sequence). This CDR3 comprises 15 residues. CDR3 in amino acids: CASSHRRHSGNTIYF. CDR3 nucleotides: TGTGCCAGTAGCCACAGGCGCCACTCTGGAAACACCATATATTTT.

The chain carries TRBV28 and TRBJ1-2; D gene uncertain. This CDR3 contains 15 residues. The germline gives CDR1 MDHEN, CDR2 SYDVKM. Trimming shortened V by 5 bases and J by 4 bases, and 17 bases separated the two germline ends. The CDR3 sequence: CASSPLESLIYGYTF. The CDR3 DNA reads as TGTGCCAGCAGTCCTCTAGAAAGCCTCATCTATGGCTACACCTTC.

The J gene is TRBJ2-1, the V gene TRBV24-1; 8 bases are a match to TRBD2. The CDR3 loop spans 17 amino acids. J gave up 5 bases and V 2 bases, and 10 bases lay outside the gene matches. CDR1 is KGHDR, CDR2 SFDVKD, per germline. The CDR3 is CATSDWGGGRGDNEQFF. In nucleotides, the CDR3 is TGTGCCACCAGTGATTGGGGCGGTGGGCGGGGGGACAATGAGCAGTTCTTC.

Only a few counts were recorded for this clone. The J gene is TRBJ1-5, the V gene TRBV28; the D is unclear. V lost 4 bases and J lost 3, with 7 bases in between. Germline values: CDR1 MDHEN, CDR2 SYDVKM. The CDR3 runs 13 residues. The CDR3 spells CASSWANNQPQHF. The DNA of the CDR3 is TGTGCCAGCAGTTGGGCCAACAATCAGCCCCAGCATTTT.

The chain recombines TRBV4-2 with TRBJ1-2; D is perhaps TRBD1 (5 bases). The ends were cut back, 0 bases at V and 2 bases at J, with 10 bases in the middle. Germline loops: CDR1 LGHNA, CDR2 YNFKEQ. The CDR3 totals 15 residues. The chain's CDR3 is CASSQETAGNYGYTF. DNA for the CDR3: TGTGCCAGCAGCCAAGAGACAGCGGGAAACTATGGCTACACCTTC.

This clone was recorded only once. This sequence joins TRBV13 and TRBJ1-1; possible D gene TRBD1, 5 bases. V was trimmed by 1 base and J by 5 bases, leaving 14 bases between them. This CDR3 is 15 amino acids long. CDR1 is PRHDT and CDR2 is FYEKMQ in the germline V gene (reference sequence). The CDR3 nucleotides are TGTGCCAGCAGCTTAGATCAGGGTGCGATGACTGAAGCTTTCTTT. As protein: CASSLDQGAMTEAFF.

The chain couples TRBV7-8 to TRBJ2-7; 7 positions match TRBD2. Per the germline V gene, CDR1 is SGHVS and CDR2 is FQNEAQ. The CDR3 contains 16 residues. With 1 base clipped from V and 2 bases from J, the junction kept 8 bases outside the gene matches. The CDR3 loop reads CASSLGSSGRTYEQYF. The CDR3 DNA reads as TGTGCCAGCAGCTTAGGCTCTAGCGGTAGAACCTACGAGCAGTACTTC. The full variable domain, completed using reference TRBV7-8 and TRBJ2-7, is GAGVSQSPRYKVAKRGQDVALRCDPISGHVSLFWYQQALGQGPEFLTYFQNEAQLDKSGLPSDRFFAERPEGSVSTLKIQRTQQEDSAVYLCASSLGSSGRTYEQYFGPGTRLTVT.

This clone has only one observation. The CDR3, as DNA: TGTGCCAGCATCCCAGGGACAGATGATGGCTACACCTTC. It encodes CASIPGTDDGYTF. The chain joins TRBV6-9 to TRBJ1-2, with 7 bases that match TRBD1. The CDR3 is 13 amino acids. V trimming: 7 bases; J trimming: 6 bases; junction bases outside the gene matches: 8. Germline lookup yields CDR1 MNHGY and CDR2 SVAAGI.

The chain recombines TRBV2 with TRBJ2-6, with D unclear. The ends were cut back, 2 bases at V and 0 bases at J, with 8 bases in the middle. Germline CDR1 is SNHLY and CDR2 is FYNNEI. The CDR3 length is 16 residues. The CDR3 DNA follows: TGTGCCAGCAGTGAAACCGTGCGCTCTGGGGCCAACGTCCTGACTTTC. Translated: CASSETVRSGANVLTF.

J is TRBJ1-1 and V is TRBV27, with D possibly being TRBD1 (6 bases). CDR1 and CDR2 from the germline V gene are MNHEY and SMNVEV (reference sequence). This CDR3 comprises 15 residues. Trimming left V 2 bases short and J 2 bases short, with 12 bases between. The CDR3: CASSLMWGRNTEAFF. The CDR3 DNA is TGTGCCAGCAGTTTAATGTGGGGGCGAAACACTGAAGCTTTCTTT.

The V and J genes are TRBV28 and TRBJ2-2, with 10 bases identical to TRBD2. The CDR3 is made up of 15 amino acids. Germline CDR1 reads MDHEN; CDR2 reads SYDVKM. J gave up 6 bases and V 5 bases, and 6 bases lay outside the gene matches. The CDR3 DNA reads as TGTGCCAGCAGTCAGATAGCGGGAGGCCCCGGGGAGCTGTTTTTT. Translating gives CASSQIAGGPGELFF.

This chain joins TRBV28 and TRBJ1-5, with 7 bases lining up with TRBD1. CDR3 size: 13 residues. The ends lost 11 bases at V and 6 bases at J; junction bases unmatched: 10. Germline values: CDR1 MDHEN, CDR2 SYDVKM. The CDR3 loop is CASKQGFLQPQHF. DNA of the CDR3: TGTGCCTCAAAACAGGGGTTTCTTCAGCCCCAGCATTTT.

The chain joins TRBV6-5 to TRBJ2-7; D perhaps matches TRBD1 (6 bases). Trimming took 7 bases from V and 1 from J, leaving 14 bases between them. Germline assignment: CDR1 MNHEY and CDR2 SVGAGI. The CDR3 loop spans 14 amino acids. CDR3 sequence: CASNTGHRSYEQYF. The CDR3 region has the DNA TGTGCCAGCAATACGGGACACAGATCCTACGAGCAGTACTTC.

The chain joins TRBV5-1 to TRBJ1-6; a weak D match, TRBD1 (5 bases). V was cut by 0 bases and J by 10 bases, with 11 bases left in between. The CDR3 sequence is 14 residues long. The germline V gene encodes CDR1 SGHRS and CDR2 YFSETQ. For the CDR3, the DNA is TGCGCCAGCAGCTTGGGGGGCCAACACTCACCCCTCCACTTT. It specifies CASSLGGQHSPLHF.

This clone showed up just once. CDR3: CASSLNELPEAFF. DNA of the CDR3: TGTGCCAGCAGTTTGAACGAACTCCCTGAAGCTTTCTTT. The chain is built from TRBV28 and TRBJ1-1; D is undetermined. V was pared by 3 bases and J by 6 bases, with 11 bases between. CDR3 length: 13 residues. CDR1 MDHEN and CDR2 SYDVKM come from the germline V gene.

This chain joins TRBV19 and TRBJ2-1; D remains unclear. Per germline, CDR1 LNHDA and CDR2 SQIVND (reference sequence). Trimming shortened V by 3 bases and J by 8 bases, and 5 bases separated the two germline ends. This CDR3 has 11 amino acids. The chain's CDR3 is CASSISYEQFF. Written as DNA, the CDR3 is TGTGCCAGTAGTATTAGCTATGAGCAGTTCTTC. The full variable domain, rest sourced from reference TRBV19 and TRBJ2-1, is DGGITQSPKYLFRKEGQNVTLSCEQNLNHDAMYWYRQDPGQGLRLIYYSQIVNDFQKGDIAEGYSVSREKKESFPLTVTSAQKNPTAFYLCASSISYEQFFGPGTRLTVL.

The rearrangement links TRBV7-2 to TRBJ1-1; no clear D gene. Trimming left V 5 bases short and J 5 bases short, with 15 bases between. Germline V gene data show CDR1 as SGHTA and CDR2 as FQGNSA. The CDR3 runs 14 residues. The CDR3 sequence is CASSPQVTGTEAFF. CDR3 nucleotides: TGTGCCAGCAGCCCCCAGGTTACGGGGACTGAAGCTTTCTTT.

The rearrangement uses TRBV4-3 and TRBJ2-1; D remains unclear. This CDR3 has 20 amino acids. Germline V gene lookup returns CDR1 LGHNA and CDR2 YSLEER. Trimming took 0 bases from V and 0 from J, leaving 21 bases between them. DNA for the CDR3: TGCGCCAGCAGCCAAGATTCCTTGTCGGTTGCCCGGAGCTCCTACAATGAGCAGTTCTTC. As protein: CASSQDSLSVARSSYNEQFF.

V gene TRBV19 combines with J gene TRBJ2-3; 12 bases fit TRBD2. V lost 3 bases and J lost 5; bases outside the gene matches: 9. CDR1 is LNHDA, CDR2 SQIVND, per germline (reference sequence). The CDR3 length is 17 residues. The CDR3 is CASSIGLAGGYRDTQYF. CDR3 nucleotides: TGTGCCAGTAGTATCGGTCTAGCGGGAGGGTATAGAGATACGCAGTATTTT.

DNA of the CDR3: TGTGCCAGCAGGTCGATCCAGGCCGGGGAGCTGTTTTTT. Its protein product is CASRSIQAGELFF. The rearrangement links TRBV2 to TRBJ2-2; D is unclear. The germline V and J ends were trimmed by 6 bases and 6 bases, with 11 bases remaining between them. There are 13 residues in the CDR3. Germline loops: CDR1 SNHLY, CDR2 FYNNEI.

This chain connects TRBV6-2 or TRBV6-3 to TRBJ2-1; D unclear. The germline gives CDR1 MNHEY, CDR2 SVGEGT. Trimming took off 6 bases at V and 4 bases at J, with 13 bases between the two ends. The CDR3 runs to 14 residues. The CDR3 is CASSLLPGYNEQFF. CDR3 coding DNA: TGTGCCAGCAGCCTCCTTCCCGGGTACAATGAGCAGTTCTTC.